Listed below are T cell receptor beta chains from one sample, sequenced in a study of T cell responses to AZD1222 COVID-19 vaccine. Sequencing used immunoSEQ multiplex PCR; TCRdb keeps in-frame clones, though not all of them. Seen here are about 130,000 clones, just under 95% observed once, and the top ten hold more than 0.95%. The sample in question was peripheral blood, obtained 28 days after the second AZD1222 dose. The receptor set was obtained from an adult who received the AZD1222 COVID-19 vaccine. CDR3s include the opening cysteine and the closing phenylalanine or tryptophan.

V	J	CDR3
TRBV6-5	TRBJ2-7	CASTRTGLAPYEQYF
TRBV20-1	TRBJ2-1	CSASSRNEQFF
TRBV10-3	TRBJ1-5	CAIGGQSNQPQHF
TRBV7-3	TRBJ2-3	CASSPAGTGTPDTQYF
TRBV19	TRBJ2-1	CASSISGAGDQFF
TRBV4-2	TRBJ2-2	CASSHDGGAGGELFF
TRBV3-1/TRBV3-2	TRBJ2-2	CASSQSGELFF
TRBV6-5	TRBJ2-1	CASAQRGARDEQFF
TRBV7-3	TRBJ1-1	CASSLMTGNTEAFF
TRBV6-5	TRBJ1-6	CASSTTGGGFALHF
TRBV19	TRBJ1-6	CASSIGGRGNSPLHF